This is a list of T cell receptor beta chains from one sample in a study of blood T cell repertoires in COVID-19. Data came from immunoSEQ multiplex PCR; TCRdb stores just in-frame clones and leaves some out. The sample comprises about 240,000 clones, around 86% of which are singletons, and roughly 1.9% rests with the top ten. The source material was peripheral blood. Every receptor here comes from a man in his thirties or forties who had recovered from COVID-19. CDR3s include the opening cysteine and the closing phenylalanine or tryptophan. The D gene is left open where the match is weak. Clone sizes are given selectively: once, few, many, or a class where the clone is expanded.

clone size	D gene	J gene	V gene	CDR3 DNA	CDR3 protein
once	-	TRBJ1-2	TRBV6-5	TGTGCCAGCAGTTACTCGAAAGTGGCAGCTAACTATGGCTACACCTTC	CASSYSKVAANYGYTF
-	TRBD1	TRBJ1-6	TRBV7-2	TGTGCCAGCAGCTTAGGGATGGACAGGTATTCACCCCTCCACTTT	CASSLGMDRYSPLHF
-	TRBD2	TRBJ2-5	TRBV7-8	TGTGCCAGCGGACTAGCGGGGGGGAAGGAGACCCAGTACTTC	CASGLAGGKETQYF
-	-	TRBJ2-3	TRBV3-1/TRBV3-2	TGTGCCAGCAGCCAAACGCGGCCTTTCACAGATACGCAGTATTTT	CASSQTRPFTDTQYF
-	-	TRBJ1-2	TRBV7-9	TGTGCCAGCAGCCGGTTGGGTCAGGGAGGCTATGGCTACACCTTC	CASSRLGQGGYGYTF
-	TRBD1	TRBJ2-5	TRBV2	TGTGCCAGCAGAGTAGGGACAGATCAAGAGACCCAGTACTTC	CASRVGTDQETQYF
-	TRBD2	TRBJ2-5	TRBV6-5	TGTGCCAGCAACAAAGCGGGGTTGCAAGAGACCCAGTACTTC	CASNKAGLQETQYF
-	TRBD1	TRBJ1-5	TRBV6-5	TGTGCCAGCAGTCCACTCAGGGGGCTCCCTCAGCCCCAGCATTTT	CASSPLRGLPQPQHF
-	-	TRBJ2-7	TRBV5-1	TGCGCCAGCAGCTTGGATCCGACAGGAATCTACGAGCAGTACTTC	CASSLDPTGIYEQYF
few	TRBD2	TRBJ2-1	TRBV5-4	TGTGCCAGCAGCTTGGTCACTAGCGGGGGTGGGGATGAGCAGTTCTTC	CASSLVTSGGGDEQFF
-	TRBD1	TRBJ1-5	TRBV9	TGTGCCAGCAGCGTAGCACTTCTCGCGACCGACAGGGCTCGCAATCAGCCCCAGCATTTT	CASSVALLATDRARNQPQHF
-	TRBD2	TRBJ2-7	TRBV7-9	TGTGCCAGCAGCTTTCTGGTAGCGGGGGGGGACGAGCAGTACTTC	CASSFLVAGGDEQYF
-	TRBD1	TRBJ2-2	TRBV3-1/TRBV3-2	TGTGCCAGCAGCCAAGATGCAGGGGGCGGTTCCGGCGGGGAGCTGTTTTTT	CASSQDAGGGSGGELFF
-	-	TRBJ1-2	TRBV5-5	TGTGCCAGCAGCCTAGACGGCGGCTACACCTTC	CASSLDGGYTF
-	TRBD2	TRBJ2-5	TRBV7-8	TGTGCCAGCAGCACCAGGACTAGCGGGGGGGCGCGCCAAGAGACCCAGTACTTC	CASSTRTSGGARQETQYF
-	TRBD1	TRBJ1-4	TRBV2	TGTGCCAGCACCCGACAGGGATATGCAACTAATGAAAAACTGTTTTTT	CASTRQGYATNEKLFF
-	TRBD1	TRBJ1-2	TRBV5-4	TGTGCCAGCAGCTTCCTACAGGGGCGAGGCTACACCTTC	CASSFLQGRGYTF
-	-	TRBJ1-5	TRBV3-1/TRBV3-2	TGTGCCAGCAGCCAAGATGCGACAGGCAATCAGCCCCAGCATTTT	CASSQDATGNQPQHF
-	TRBD1	TRBJ1-6	TRBV2	TGTGCCAGCAGTCGAGACAGGGGAGAGAGGTCACCCCTCCACTTT	CASSRDRGERSPLHF
-	TRBD1	TRBJ1-6	TRBV5-1	TGCGCCAGCAGCATCGAACAGGGGTCGCCCCTCCACTTT	CASSIEQGSPLHF
-	TRBD2	TRBJ2-1	TRBV7-6	TGTGCCAGCAGCTCACTAGCGGGGGGTGCTAGTGAGCAGTTCTTC	CASSSLAGGASEQFF
-	TRBD1	TRBJ1-3	TRBV25-1	TGTGCCAGCAGTGAATTAACAGGGGGCGGAGGAAACACCATATATTTT	CASSELTGGGGNTIYF
-	-	TRBJ2-5	TRBV24-1	TGTGCCACCAGTAGCAGGGTTGGGGAGACCCAGTACTTC	CATSSRVGETQYF
medium-sized	TRBD1	TRBJ1-6	TRBV20-1	TGCAGTGCTAGTCCTAGGGGGACAGGGGGCCTTTCACCCCTCCACTTT	CSASPRGTGGLSPLHF
-	-	TRBJ1-3	TRBV9	TGTGCCAGCAGCGTACGGGGGTTTACTGGAAACACCATATATTTT	CASSVRGFTGNTIYF
few	TRBD1	TRBJ2-7	TRBV20-1	TGCAGTGCTCGTGGCACGACAGGGGACTCCTACGAGCAGTACTTC	CSARGTTGDSYEQYF